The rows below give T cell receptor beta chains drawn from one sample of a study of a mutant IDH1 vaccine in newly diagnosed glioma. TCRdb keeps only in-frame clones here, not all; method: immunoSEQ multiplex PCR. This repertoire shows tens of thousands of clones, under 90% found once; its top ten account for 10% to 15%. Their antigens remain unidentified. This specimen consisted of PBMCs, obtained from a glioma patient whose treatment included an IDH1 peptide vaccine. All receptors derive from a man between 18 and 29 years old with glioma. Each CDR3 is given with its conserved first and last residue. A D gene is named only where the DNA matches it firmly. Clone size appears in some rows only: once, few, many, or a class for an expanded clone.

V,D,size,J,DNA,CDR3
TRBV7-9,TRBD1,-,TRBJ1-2,TGTGCCAGCAGCTTAGACAGGGGGAGTTATGGCTACACCTTC,CASSLDRGSYGYTF
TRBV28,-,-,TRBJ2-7,TGTGCCAGCAGTTTCTCAACTTCCTCGTACGAGCAGTACTTC,CASSFSTSSYEQYF
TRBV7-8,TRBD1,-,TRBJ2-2,TGTGCCAGCAGCTTAGGCGAACAGGGGACCGGGGAGCTGTTTTTT,CASSLGEQGTGELFF
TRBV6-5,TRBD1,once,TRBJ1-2,TGTGCCAGCAGTTACCAGGGGACAGGGGTCTATGGCTACACCTTC,CASSYQGTGVYGYTF
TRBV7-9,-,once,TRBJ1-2,TGTGCCAGCAGCTTTCCAGGGTTTTCTTACGGCTACACCTTC,CASSFPGFSYGYTF
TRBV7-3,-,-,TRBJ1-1,TGTGCCAGCAGGGCGGTAGAGGGTACTGAAGCTTTCTTT,CASRAVEGTEAFF
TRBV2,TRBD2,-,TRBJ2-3,TGTGCCAGCTCCGGGACTAGCGCCACAGATACGCAGTATTTT,CASSGTSATDTQYF
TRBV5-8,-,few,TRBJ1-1,TGTGCCAGCAGCTTCCTCCCCGGGGGGGAGACTGAAGCTTTCTTT,CASSFLPGGETEAFF
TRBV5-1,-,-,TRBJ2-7,TGCGCCAGCAGCTTGGCCGCAGGGTCGGGAAGGGTCGAGCAGTACTTC,CASSLAAGSGRVEQYF
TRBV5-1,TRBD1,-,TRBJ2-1,TGCGCCAGCAGCTTTGAGGGACAGGGGGTCAATGAGCAGTTCTTC,CASSFEGQGVNEQFF
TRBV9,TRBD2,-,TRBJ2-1,TGTGCCAGCAGCGTTTTTCGGGAGGGTGAGCAGTTCTTC,CASSVFREGEQFF
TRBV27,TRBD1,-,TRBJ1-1,TGTGCCAGCAGTTCCCCCTGGGACAGAGAGGGTGAAGCTTTCTTT,CASSSPWDREGEAFF
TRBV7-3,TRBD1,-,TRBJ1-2,TGTGCCAGCAGCCGGGGACAGGGGTATGGCTACACCTTC,CASSRGQGYGYTF
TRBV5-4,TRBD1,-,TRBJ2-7,TGTGCCAGCAGCTCCCAGACAGGGGCCTACGAGCAGTACTTC,CASSSQTGAYEQYF
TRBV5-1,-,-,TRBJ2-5,TGCGCCAGCAGCTTGGCCGGGGAGACCCAGTACTTC,CASSLAGETQYF